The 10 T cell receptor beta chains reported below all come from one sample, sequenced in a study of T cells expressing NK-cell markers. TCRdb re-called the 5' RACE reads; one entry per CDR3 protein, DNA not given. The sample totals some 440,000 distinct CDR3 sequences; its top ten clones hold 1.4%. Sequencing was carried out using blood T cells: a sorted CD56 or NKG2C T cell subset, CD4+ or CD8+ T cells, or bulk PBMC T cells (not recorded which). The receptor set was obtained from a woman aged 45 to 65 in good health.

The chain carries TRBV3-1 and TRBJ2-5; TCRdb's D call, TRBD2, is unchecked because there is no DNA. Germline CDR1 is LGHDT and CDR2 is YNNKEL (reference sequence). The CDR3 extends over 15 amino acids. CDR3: CASSRGLAVQETQYF.

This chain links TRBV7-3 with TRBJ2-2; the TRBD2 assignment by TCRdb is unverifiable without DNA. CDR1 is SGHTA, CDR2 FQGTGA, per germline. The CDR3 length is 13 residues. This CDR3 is CASSQLATGELFF.

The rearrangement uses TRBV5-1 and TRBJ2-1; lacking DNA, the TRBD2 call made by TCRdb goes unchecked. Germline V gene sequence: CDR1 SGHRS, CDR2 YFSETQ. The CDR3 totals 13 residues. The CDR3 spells CASRSTSELEQFF.

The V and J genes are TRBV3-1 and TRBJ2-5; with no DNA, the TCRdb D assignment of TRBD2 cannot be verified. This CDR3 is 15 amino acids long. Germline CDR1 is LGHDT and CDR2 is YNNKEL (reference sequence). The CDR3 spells CASSQDSGGPETQYF.

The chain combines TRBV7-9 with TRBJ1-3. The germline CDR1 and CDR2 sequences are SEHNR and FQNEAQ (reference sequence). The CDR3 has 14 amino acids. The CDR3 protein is CASSLISPGDTIYF.

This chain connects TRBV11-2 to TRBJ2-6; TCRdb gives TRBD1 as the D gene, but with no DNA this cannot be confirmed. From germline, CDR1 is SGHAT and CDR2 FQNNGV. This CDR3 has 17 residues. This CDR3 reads CASSLGQGGAGANVLTF.

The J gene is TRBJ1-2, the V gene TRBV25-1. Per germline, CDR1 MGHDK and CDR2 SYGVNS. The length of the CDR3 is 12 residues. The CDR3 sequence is CASSDLFYGYTF.

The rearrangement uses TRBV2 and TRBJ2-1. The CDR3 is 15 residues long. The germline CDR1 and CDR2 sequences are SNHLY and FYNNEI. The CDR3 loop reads CASSEGQGSVNEQFF.

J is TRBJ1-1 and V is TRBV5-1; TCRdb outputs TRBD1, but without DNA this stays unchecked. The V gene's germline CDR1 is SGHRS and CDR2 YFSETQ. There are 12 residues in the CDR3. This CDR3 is CASSRGGVQAFF.

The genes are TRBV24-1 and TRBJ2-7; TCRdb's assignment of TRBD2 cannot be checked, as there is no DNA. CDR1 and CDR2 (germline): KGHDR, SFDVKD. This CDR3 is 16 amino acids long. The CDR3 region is CATSDLLPGGSHEQYF.